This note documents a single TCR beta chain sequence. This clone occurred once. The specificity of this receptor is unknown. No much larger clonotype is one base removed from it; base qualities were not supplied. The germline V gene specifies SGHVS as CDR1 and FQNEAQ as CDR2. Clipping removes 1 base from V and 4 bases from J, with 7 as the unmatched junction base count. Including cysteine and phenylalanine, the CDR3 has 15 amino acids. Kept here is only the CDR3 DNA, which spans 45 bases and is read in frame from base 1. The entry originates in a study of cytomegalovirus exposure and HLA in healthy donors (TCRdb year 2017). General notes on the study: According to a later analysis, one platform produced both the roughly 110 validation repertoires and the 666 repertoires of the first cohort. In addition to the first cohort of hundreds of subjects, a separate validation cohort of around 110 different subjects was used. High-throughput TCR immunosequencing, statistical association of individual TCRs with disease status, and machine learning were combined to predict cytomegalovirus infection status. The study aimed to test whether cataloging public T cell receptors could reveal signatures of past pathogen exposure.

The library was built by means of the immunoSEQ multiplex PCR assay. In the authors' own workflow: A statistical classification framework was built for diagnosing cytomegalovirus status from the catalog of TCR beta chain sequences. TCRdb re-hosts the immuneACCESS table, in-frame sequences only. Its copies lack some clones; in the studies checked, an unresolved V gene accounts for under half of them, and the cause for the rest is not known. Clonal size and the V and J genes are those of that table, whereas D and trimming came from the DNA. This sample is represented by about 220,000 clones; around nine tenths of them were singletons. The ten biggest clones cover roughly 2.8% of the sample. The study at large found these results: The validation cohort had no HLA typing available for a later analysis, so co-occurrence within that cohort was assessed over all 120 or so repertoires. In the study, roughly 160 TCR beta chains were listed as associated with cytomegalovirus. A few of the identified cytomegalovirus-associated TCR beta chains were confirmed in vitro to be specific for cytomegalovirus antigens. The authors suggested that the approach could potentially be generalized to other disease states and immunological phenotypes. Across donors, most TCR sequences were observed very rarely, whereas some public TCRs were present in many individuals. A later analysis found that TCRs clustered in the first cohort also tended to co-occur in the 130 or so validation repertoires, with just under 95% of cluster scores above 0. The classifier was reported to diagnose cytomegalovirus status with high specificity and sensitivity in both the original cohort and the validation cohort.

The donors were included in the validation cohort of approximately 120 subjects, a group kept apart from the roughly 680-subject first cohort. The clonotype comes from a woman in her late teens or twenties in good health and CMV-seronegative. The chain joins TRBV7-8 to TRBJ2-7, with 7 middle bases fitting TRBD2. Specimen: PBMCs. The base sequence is TGTGCCAGCAGCTTAGGCCGGGGGGAATGGTACGAGCAGTACTTC. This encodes CASSLGRGEWYEQYF.